A single sample gave rise to the 25 T cell receptor beta chains below, sequenced in a study of cytomegalovirus exposure and HLA in healthy donors. The PCR contained 60 Vbeta and 13 Jbeta primers. Data came from immunoSEQ multiplex PCR; TCRdb stores just in-frame clones and leaves some out. Of fewer than 200,000 clones listed, roughly 81% are singletons. The material sequenced was PBMCs. The receptor set was obtained from a man aged 18 to 30 in good health and CMV-seropositive.

The V call is TRBV5-1, the J call TRBJ2-7; TRBD2 matches at 9 bases. This CDR3 comprises 15 residues. V gave up 2 bases and J gave up 5 bases; unmatched junction bases: 8. Germline V gene data show CDR1 as SGHRS and CDR2 as YFSETQ. Here the CDR3 reads CASSLLAGAAHEQYF. DNA of the CDR3: TGCGCCAGCAGCTTATTAGCGGGGGCGGCGCACGAGCAGTACTTC.

CDR3 in DNA: TGTGCCAGCAGTTACTCCCCAGCGTTTAACACCGGGGAGCTGTTTTTT. It is translated as CASSYSPAFNTGELFF. This chain joins TRBV6-5 and TRBJ2-2; D unresolved. Trimming left V 0 bases short and J 2 bases short, with 10 bases between. This CDR3 spans 16 amino acids. Germline V gene data show CDR1 as MNHEY and CDR2 as SVGAGI.

As DNA, the CDR3 is TGTGCCACCAAACTGACAGGGGGCTCTGAAAAACTGTTTTTT. Protein product: CATKLTGGSEKLFF. This rearrangement joins TRBV27 to TRBJ1-4, with 10 nucleotides matching TRBD1. Trimming removed 10 bases from V and 7 bases from J; junction bases left unmatched: 9. Germline values: CDR1 MNHEY, CDR2 SMNVEV (reference sequence). This CDR3 contains 14 residues.

The chain couples TRBV5-4 to TRBJ1-1; tentatively, D is TRBD1 (6 bases). This CDR3 spans 15 amino acids. Deletions cut 4 bases from V and 0 bases from J, with 13 bases between. The V gene's germline CDR1 is SGHNT and CDR2 YYREEE (reference sequence). The CDR3 sequence: CASSAIQGMNTEAFF. DNA of the CDR3: TGTGCCAGCAGCGCGATACAGGGAATGAACACTGAAGCTTTCTTT.

The rearrangement links TRBV4-1 to TRBJ2-5; 7 positions match TRBD1. The end of the DNA is better explained by TRBJ2-7, so the J call may be wrong. The CDR3 covers 14 residues. CDR1 MGHRA and CDR2 YSYEKL come from the germline V gene. CDR3: CASSPILQGNEQYF. The CDR3 bases are TGCGCCAGCAGCCCAATCCTACAGGGGAACGAGCAGTACTTC.

This rearrangement joins TRBV7-8 to TRBJ2-1; 8 bases are shared with TRBD2. V dropped 2 bases and J dropped 5; count of bases not matched to a gene: 2. This CDR3 is 14 amino acids long. From germline, CDR1 is SGHVS and CDR2 FQNEAQ. The CDR3 region has the DNA TGTGCCAGCAGCTTAAACGGGGGGGACAATGAGCAGTTCTTC. Its protein product is CASSLNGGDNEQFF.

This clone has just one count. The chain has TRBV6-5 and TRBJ1-1; D is unclear. Looked up from germline, CDR1 is MNHEY and CDR2 is SVGAGI. Between the trimmed V and J ends, which lost 5 bases and 1 base, there was a span of 11 bases. The CDR3 spans 14 residues. DNA of the CDR3: TGTGCCAGCAGTCTACGGAGGGAGAACACTGAAGCTTTCTTT. It translates to CASSLRRENTEAFF.

The chain recombines TRBV19 with TRBJ1-5; D gene uncertain. Germline CDR1 is LNHDA and CDR2 is SQIVND (reference sequence). CDR3 size: 13 residues. Deletions cut 3 bases from V and 2 bases from J, with 5 bases between. CDR3 bases: TGTGCCAGTAGTATCACAGGCAATCAGCCCCAGCATTTT. Translating it yields CASSITGNQPQHF.

The chain carries TRBV7-6 and TRBJ1-2, with D unresolved. The V gene lost 0 bases and the J gene lost 5 bases, with 13 bases spanning the gap. This CDR3 is built from 15 residues. The V gene's germline CDR1 is SGHVS and CDR2 FNYEAQ. CDR3 sequence reads: CASSLAPGLEYGYTF. CDR3 bases: TGTGCCAGCAGCTTAGCGCCTGGGTTGGAGTATGGCTACACCTTC. The entire variable domain, with the rest obtained from reference TRBV7-6 and TRBJ1-2, is as follows: GAGVSQSPRYKVTKRGQDVALRCDPISGHVSLYWYRQALGQGPEFLTYFNYEAQQDKSGLPNDRFSAERPEGSISTLTIQRTEQRDSAMYRCASSLAPGLEYGYTFGSGTRLTVV.

V gene TRBV27 combines with J gene TRBJ1-6, with a tentative D call TRBD1 (5 bases). The CDR3 contains 16 residues. Germline V gene sequence: CDR1 MNHEY, CDR2 SMNVEV (reference sequence). The V end was cut by 10 bases, the J end by 10 bases, with 26 bases between. CDR3 DNA: TGTGCCACCACCCGGATGGGGGAGGCCGGGAAATCACCCCTCCACTTT. Protein sequence: CATTRMGEAGKSPLHF.

The gene calls are TRBV4-3 and TRBJ2-5, with TRBD2 identical over 11 bases. V gave up 4 bases and J gave up 5 bases; unmatched junction bases: 6. The CDR3 is 15 residues long. Germline V gene sequence: CDR1 LGHNA, CDR2 YSLEER. CDR3 in amino acids: CASSPGTSGLETQYF. The CDR3 region has the DNA TGCGCCAGCAGCCCGGGGACTAGCGGTTTGGAGACCCAGTACTTC.

This clone was counted between two and nine times. The CDR3 loop is CASSNRGRGTEAFF. The DNA of the CDR3 is TGTGCCAGCAGCAACAGGGGTAGGGGCACTGAAGCTTTCTTT. V is TRBV2 and J is TRBJ1-1, with 7 nucleotides matching TRBD1. Germline V gene lookup returns CDR1 SNHLY and CDR2 FYNNEI. The CDR3 runs 14 residues. V was pared by 6 bases and J by 4 bases, with 8 bases of the junction left unmatched.

The chain carries TRBV6-1 and TRBJ2-7; 7 bases agree with TRBD1. Germline values: CDR1 MNHNS, CDR2 SASEGT. V lost 5 bases to trimming and J lost 3 bases; unmatched junction nucleotides: 10. CDR3 length: 15 amino acids. The CDR3, as DNA: TGTGCCAGCAGTACCACCGGGACAGACTACTACGAGCAGTACTTC. Protein: CASSTTGTDYYEQYF.

The J gene is TRBJ1-2, the V gene TRBV4-1; 9 bases are shared with TRBD1. The V and J ends lost 2 bases and 7 bases, in that order; junction bases with no gene match: 5. Germline V CDR1 and CDR2: MGHRA, YSYEKL. This CDR3 has 14 amino acids. The CDR3 protein is CASSQTQGQGGYTF. The CDR3 DNA sequence: TGCGCCAGCAGCCAAACTCAGGGACAGGGTGGCTACACCTTC.

V is TRBV5-6 and J is TRBJ2-7; TRBD1 aligns across 7 bases. Trimming removed 5 bases from V and 1 base from J; junction bases left unmatched: 12. The CDR3 length is 16 residues. Germline lookup yields CDR1 SGHDT and CDR2 YYEEEE. CDR3 coding DNA: TGTGCCAGCAGATACCGGGACAGCGTAATTTCCTACGAGCAGTACTTC. This encodes CASRYRDSVISYEQYF.

CDR3 sequence: CASSGGTSGGGGETQYF. The CDR3 region has the DNA TGTGCCAGCAGCGGCGGGACTAGCGGGGGGGGAGGGGAGACCCAGTACTTC. V is TRBV9 and J is TRBJ2-5; TRBD2 agrees at 16 bases. Unmatched junction bases numbered 7, after V lost 3 bases and J lost 5 bases. The CDR3 spans 17 residues. The germline gives CDR1 SGDLS, CDR2 YYNGEE.

This sequence joins TRBV4-2 and TRBJ1-1; 8 bases map to TRBD1. CDR1 and CDR2 from the germline V gene are LGHNA and YNFKEQ. The CDR3 covers 20 residues. V was clipped by 0 bases and J by 0 bases; unmatched bases: 15. For the CDR3, the DNA is TGTGCCAGCAGCCAAGATAATCGAGGATTCGGGACAGGTTTGAACACTGAAGCTTTCTTT. Residues: CASSQDNRGFGTGLNTEAFF.

This clone was seen only a few times. The chain uses TRBV12-1 and TRBJ1-6. TRBV12-1 represents a pseudogene. The CDR3 runs to 13 residues. The CDR3: CASSDLVDSPLHF. The CDR3 region has the DNA TGTGCCAGCAGCGACCTAGTAGATTCACCCCTCCACTTT.

V usage is TRBV2 and J usage is TRBJ2-7; 9 bases map to TRBD1. Trimming at V came to 8 bases and at J to 2 bases, leaving 7 bases not matched to a gene. Germline CDR1 is SNHLY and CDR2 is FYNNEI. The CDR3 covers 14 residues. CDR3 nucleotides: TGTGCCAGCGGGAGGGGGACAGGGCCCTACGAGCAGTACTTC. This sequence encodes CASGRGTGPYEQYF.

In its sample, this clone was seen once. V and J are TRBV7-9 and TRBJ2-1; D unresolved. This CDR3 region has 12 residues. The V and J ends lost 4 bases and 12 bases respectively, with 13 bases between them. Per germline, CDR1 SEHNR and CDR2 FQNEAQ (reference sequence). CDR3 loop: CASSYFQDLQFF. The CDR3 DNA reads TGTGCCAGCAGCTATTTCCAGGATCTGCAGTTCTTC. The full variable domain, completed using reference TRBV7-9 and TRBJ2-1, is DTGVSQNPRHKITKRGQNVTFRCDPISEHNRLYWYRQTLGQGPEFLTYFQNEAQLEKSRLLSDRFSAERPKGSFSTLEIQRTEQGDSAMYLCASSYFQDLQFFGPGTRLTVL.

A few counts support this clone. The V gene is TRBV5-6, the J gene TRBJ1-5; tentative D call: TRBD1 (5 bases). V lost 3 bases to trimming and J lost 5 bases, with 9 bases between them. Looked up from germline, CDR1 is SGHDT and CDR2 is YYEEEE. The CDR3 is 13 amino acids. The CDR3 loop reads CASSSGLYQPQHF. The CDR3 DNA reads TGTGCCAGCAGCTCGGGACTATATCAGCCCCAGCATTTT.

The J gene is TRBJ1-2, the V gene TRBV27, with D possibly matching TRBD1 (5 bases). This CDR3 is 13 amino acids long. The ends were cut back, 3 bases at V and 6 bases at J, with 11 bases in the middle. CDR1 and CDR2 (germline): MNHEY, SMNVEV (reference sequence). DNA of the CDR3: TGTGCCAGCAGTTTTTCGGGGGGGGATGGCTACACCTTC. Its translation: CASSFSGGDGYTF.

The rearrangement links TRBV12-5 to TRBJ1-2; TRBD1 agrees at 7 bases. Germline lookup yields CDR1 LGHNT and CDR2 FRNRAP. The CDR3 contains 14 residues. With 6 bases clipped from V and 6 bases from J, the junction kept 10 bases outside the gene matches. CDR3 loop: CASGPTDRSDGYTF. DNA of the CDR3: TGTGCTAGTGGCCCCACGGACAGGAGCGATGGCTACACCTTC.

This clone was detected once. The rearrangement joins TRBV5-8 to TRBJ2-5; D may be TRBD2 (6 bases). The CDR3 runs 12 residues. With 6 bases removed from V and 4 bases from J, the gap between germline ends came to 10 bases. Germline V gene lookup returns CDR1 SGHTS and CDR2 YDEGEE. The CDR3 DNA sequence: TGTGCCAGCAAGTCGGGACTAGAGACCCAGTACTTC. Encoded protein: CASKSGLETQYF.

In regard to this clone: Other DNA sequences in the sample encode the same CDR3. The J gene is TRBJ2-5, the V gene TRBV7-3; 8 bases agree with TRBD1. V lost 3 bases to trimming and J lost 4 bases; unmatched junction nucleotides: 1. Germline V gives CDR1 SGHTA, CDR2 FQGTGA. The CDR3 covers 13 residues. CDR3 sequence reads: CASSLGTGETQYF. The CDR3, as DNA: TGTGCCAGCAGCTTGGGGACAGGAGAGACCCAGTACTTC. The full variable domain, its missing parts supplied by reference TRBV7-3 and TRBJ2-5, is GAGVSQTPSNKVTEKGKYVELRCDPISGHTALYWYRQSLGQGPEFLIYFQGTGAADDSGLPNDRFFAVRPEGSVSTLKIQRTERGDSAVYLCASSLGTGETQYFGPGTRLLVL.